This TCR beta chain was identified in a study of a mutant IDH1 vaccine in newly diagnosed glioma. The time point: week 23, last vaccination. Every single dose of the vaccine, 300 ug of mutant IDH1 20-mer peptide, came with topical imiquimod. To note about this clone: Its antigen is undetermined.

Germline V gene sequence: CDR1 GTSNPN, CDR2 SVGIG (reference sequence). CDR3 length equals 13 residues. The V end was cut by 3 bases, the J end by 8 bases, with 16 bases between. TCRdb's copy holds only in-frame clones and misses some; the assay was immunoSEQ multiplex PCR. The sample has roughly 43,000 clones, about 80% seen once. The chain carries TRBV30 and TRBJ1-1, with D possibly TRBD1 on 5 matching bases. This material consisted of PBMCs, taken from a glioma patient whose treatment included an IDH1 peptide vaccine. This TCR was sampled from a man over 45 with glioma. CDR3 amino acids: CAWRITGLLEAFF. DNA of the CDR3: TGTGCCTGGAGAATCACAGGTCTTTTAGAAGCTTTCTTT.